This T cell receptor beta chain emerged from a study of T-cell reconstitution after alpha-beta-depleted transplantation in children. Study outcomes and limitations: Surviving recipient T cells and thymic progenitors accounted for the high day-60 TCRbeta diversity observed in some patients. Several hundred graft clones that had expanded were reportedly the source of alpha-beta T cells about two months after transplant. The main origin of T-cell counts and diversity one year after transplant was newly produced T cells.

Germline V gene lookup returns CDR1 SGHAT and CDR2 FQNNGV. With 5 bases removed from V and 8 bases from J, the gap between germline ends came to 15 bases. There are 14 residues in the CDR3. This clonotype was counted between two and nine times. Its target is not known. Unique molecular identifiers featured in how the TCRbeta library was prepared. TCRdb processed the PCR reads anew with MiXCR; each CDR3 protein has one entry. The table has over 100,000 distinct CDR3 sequences, under 13% seen once. The input for sequencing was PBMCs, taken before TCRalphabeta/CD19-depleted stem cell transplant. This sequence joins TRBV11-2 and TRBJ2-2; the D gene is possibly TRBD2 (5 bases). The TCR sequence derives from a boy younger than 10 with acute lymphoblastic leukemia, due to receive a stem cell transplant. CDR3 nucleotides: TGTGCCAGCAGCGGCGTGGTGGGCGGGGGGGAGCTGTTTTTT. This gives the protein CASSGVVGGGELFF.